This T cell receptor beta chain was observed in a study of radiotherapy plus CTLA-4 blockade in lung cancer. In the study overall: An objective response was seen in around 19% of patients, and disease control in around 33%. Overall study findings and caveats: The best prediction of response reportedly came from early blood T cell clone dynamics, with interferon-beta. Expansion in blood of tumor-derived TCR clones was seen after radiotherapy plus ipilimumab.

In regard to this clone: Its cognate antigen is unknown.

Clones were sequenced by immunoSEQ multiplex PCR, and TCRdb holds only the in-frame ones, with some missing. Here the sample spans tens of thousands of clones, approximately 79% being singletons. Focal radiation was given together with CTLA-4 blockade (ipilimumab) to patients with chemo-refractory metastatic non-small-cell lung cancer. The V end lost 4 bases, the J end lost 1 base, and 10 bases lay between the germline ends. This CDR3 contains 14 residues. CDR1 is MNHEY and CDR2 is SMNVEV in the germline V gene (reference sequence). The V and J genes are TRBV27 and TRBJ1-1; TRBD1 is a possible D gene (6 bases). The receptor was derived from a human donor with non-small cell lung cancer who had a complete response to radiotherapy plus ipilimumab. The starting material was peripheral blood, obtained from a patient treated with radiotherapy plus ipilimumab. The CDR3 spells CASSSGQPNTEAFF. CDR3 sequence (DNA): TGTGCCAGCAGTTCTGGACAGCCGAACACTGAAGCTTTCTTT.